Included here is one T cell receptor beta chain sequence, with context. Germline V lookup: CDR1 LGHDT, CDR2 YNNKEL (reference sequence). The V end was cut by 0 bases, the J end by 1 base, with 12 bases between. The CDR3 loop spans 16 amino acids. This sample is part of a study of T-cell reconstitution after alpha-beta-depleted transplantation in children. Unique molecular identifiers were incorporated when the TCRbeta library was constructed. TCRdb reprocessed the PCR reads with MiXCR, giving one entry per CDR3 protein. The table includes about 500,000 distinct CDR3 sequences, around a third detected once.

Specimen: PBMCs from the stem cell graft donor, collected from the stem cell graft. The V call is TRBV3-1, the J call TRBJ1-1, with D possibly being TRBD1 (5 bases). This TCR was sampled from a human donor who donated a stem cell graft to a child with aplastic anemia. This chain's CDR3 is CASSQEEQVTNTEAFF. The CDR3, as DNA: TGTGCCAGCAGCCAAGAGGAACAGGTAACGAACACTGAAGCTTTCTTT.